This TCR beta chain emerged from a study of blood T cell repertoires in COVID-19. Study-level background: Specimens from acute and convalescent COVID-19 originated in the United States, Italy and Spain. T cells, B-cell-depleted T cells, or PBMCs supplied cDNA or gDNA.

Deletions cut 2 bases from V and 0 bases from J, with 10 bases between. CDR1 and CDR2 from the germline V gene are LGHDT and YNNKEL (reference sequence). The length of the CDR3 is 15 residues. A single count supports this clone. Authors' methods: Counts of nucleated cells, estimated from reference gene primer amplification, were obtained. Only in-frame clones appear in the TCRdb table, and some are missing; sequencing was by immunoSEQ multiplex PCR. V and J calls and clone size are as listed in that table; D and trimming were resolved from the DNA. The data show 130,000 or so clones, 85% to 90% seen once.

Sequences were obtained from peripheral blood. The chain combines TRBV3-1 (or the pseudogene TRBV3-2) with TRBJ1-2; weak D call: TRBD1 (6 bases). The clonotype comes from a human donor in a cohort sampled during active COVID-19. CDR3 region: CASSQIRGANYGYTF. Here the CDR3 DNA reads TGTGCCAGCAGCCAAATCAGGGGTGCTAACTATGGCTACACCTTC.